One and the same sample provided the 10 T cell receptor beta chains below, sequenced in a study of human T cells and chemical hapten exposure. Each CDR3 protein gets one entry after TCRdb re-called the RACE reads with MiXCR. This table has more than 65,000 distinct CDR3 sequences, about 9.3% appearing once. Time point: patch test 1, 2 weeks after DPC sensitization. Treatment in this sample: therapeutic diphenylcyclopropenone sensitization with weekly scalp DPC. Source: whole blood, taken in connection with sensitization to the hapten diphenylcyclopropenone (DPC). The receptors were sampled from a woman between 50 and 59 years old with alopecia areata. Some clones in this sample may be carry-over from other donors' samples.

This chain links TRBV29-1 with TRBJ2-4; D might be TRBD1 (5 bases). The CDR3 length is 14 residues. With 7 bases removed from V and 2 bases from J, the gap between germline ends came to 15 bases. Germline CDR1 SQVTM, CDR2 ANQGSEA. CDR3 coding DNA: TGCAGCGCACACCTGGGGCAGCCCAAAAACATTCAGTACTTC. It yields the protein CSAHLGQPKNIQYF.

A few counts support this clonotype. The chain is built from TRBV12-3 or TRBV12-4 and TRBJ2-1; D ambiguous. With 4 bases removed from V and 10 bases from J, the gap between germline ends came to 11 bases. This CDR3 region has 12 residues. The CDR3, as DNA: TGTGCCAGCAGTTCGACGTCCGGAGAGCAGTTCTTC. Its protein product is CASSSTSGEQFF.

This clonotype was detected ten times or more. J is TRBJ2-1 and V is TRBV11-2; unclear D gene. V gave up 5 bases and J gave up 4 bases, with 15 bases separating them. Germline CDR1 reads SGHAT; CDR2 reads FQNNGV. CDR3 length: 15 residues. In DNA, the CDR3 is TGTGCCAGCAGCCCCCGGACGCGGCAATACAATGAGCAGTTCTTC. It encodes CASSPRTRQYNEQFF.

The chain joins TRBV7-9 to TRBJ1-4, with D unresolved. This CDR3 spans 14 amino acids. Germline assignment: CDR1 SEHNR and CDR2 FQNEAQ (reference sequence). V lost 4 bases, J lost 2 bases, and 8 bases lay in between. This chain's CDR3 is CASSYPGTNEKLFF. The CDR3 region has the DNA TGTGCCAGCAGCTATCCCGGGACTAATGAAAAACTGTTTTTT.

This chain links TRBV20-1 with TRBJ1-4; D uncertain. Germline CDR1 and CDR2: DFQATT and SNEGSKA (reference sequence). Trimming took 5 bases from V and 13 from J, leaving 11 bases between them. This CDR3 region has 10 residues. CDR3 coding DNA: TGCAGTGCTGGTTTAGGGCGACTGTTTTTT. This codes for CSAGLGRLFF.

This clonotype showed up just a few times. This sequence joins TRBV5-1 and TRBJ1-2; no definite D call. Germline V gene sequence: CDR1 SGHRS, CDR2 YFSETQ. Trimming cost V 5 bases and J 7 bases, with 27 bases left between them. This CDR3 is 17 amino acids long. The CDR3 coding sequence is TGCGCCAGCAGGGACTTCAGAAGGCAACCACAAGGGTCTGGCTACACCTTC. This codes for CASRDFRRQPQGSGYTF.

This clonotype was recorded a few times. The rearrangement joins TRBV7-2 to TRBJ2-1; TRBD1 might be the D (6 bases). The CDR3 covers 15 residues. The germline V gene has CDR1 SGHTA and CDR2 FQGNSA. Deletions cut 5 bases from V and 0 bases from J, with 11 bases between. The CDR3: CASSPDSPSYNEQFF. The CDR3 nucleotides are TGTGCCAGCAGCCCGGACAGCCCCTCCTACAATGAGCAGTTCTTC.

V and J are TRBV6-5 and TRBJ2-1; TRBD2 aligns across 11 bases. CDR1 and CDR2 from the germline V gene are MNHEY and SVGAGI. V was clipped by 6 bases and J by 7 bases; unmatched bases: 2. The CDR3 is 13 amino acids. CDR3 DNA: TGTGCCAGCAGCTCTAGCGGGAGGAATGAGCAGTTCTTC. This gives the protein CASSSSGRNEQFF.

The V and J genes are TRBV30 and TRBJ2-7, with 7 positions matching TRBD2. The CDR3 sequence is 15 residues long. Per the germline V gene, CDR1 is GTSNPN and CDR2 is SVGIG (reference sequence). Trimming took 3 bases from V and 6 from J; bases not matched to a gene: 14. CDR3 DNA sequence: TGTGCCTGGAGGACACCAGCGGGAATCGGTCGCGAGCAGTACTTC. This sequence encodes CAWRTPAGIGREQYF.

This clonotype was observed at least ten times. V usage is TRBV24-1 and J usage is TRBJ2-1; 14 nucleotides align to TRBD2. This CDR3 contains 21 residues. Trimming cost V 2 bases and J 3 bases; bases outside gene matches: 14. Germline V gene sequence: CDR1 KGHDR, CDR2 SFDVKD. The CDR3 sequence is CATSDWGLAGDLPLNYNEQFF. The DNA for the CDR3 is TGTGCCACCAGTGATTGGGGACTAGCGGGAGATCTCCCCCTAAACTACAATGAGCAGTTCTTC.